This TCR beta chain was profiled in a study of T cell repertoires in cytomegalovirus infection (dated by TCRdb to the late 2010s). Background on the whole study: Donor HLA type was relevant to the analysis, because carriage of CMV infection together with the matching HLA type was indicated by public TCR beta signatures. The investigation overall reported the following: Carriers of CMV infection plus the relevant HLA type were discriminated by the cumulative frequency of public TCR beta family members in the study cohort and in an independent roughly 400-donor cohort. The ex vivo response was dominated by HLA-C-restricted CMV-specific TCR beta clonotypes, which also provided the single most frequent clonotype in two of eight donors.

Inclusive of the bounding cysteine and phenylalanine, the CDR3 is 15 residues long. The only DNA kept is the CDR3, 45 bases in frame from the first base. CDR1 and CDR2, looked up from the germline V gene, are MGHRA and YSYEKL. V has 3 bases trimmed and J has 1 base trimmed; junction bases matching no gene number 3. Sequencing relied on an Illumina HiSeq 1500. Using fastp at Q25 and MiXCR, TCRdb reprocessed the public reads and kept productive beta chains. Each entry merges the rows of one CDR3 protein and shows their most common DNA and genes. Within this sample are 150,000 to 200,000 distinct CDR3 sequences, with approximately 30% of them counted one time only. The ten biggest clones cover roughly 32% of the sample. Only a few counts were recorded for this clonotype. It has no known antigen specificity. No much larger clonotype is one base removed from it; base qualities were not supplied.

The V and J segments used are TRBV4-1 and TRBJ1-1; 9 of the junction bases match TRBD1. The sequence came from a human donor in good health (CMV status not recorded). Some clones in this sample may be carry-over from other donors' samples. Sequences were obtained from PBMCs. At the DNA level, the sequence is TGCGCCAGCAGCCACCTGGGACAGGGGAACACTGAAGCTTTCTTT. This sequence encodes CASSHLGQGNTEAFF.